The 31 T cell receptor beta chains given below trace back to one sample, sequenced in a study of vaccination and CD4 T cells after COVID-19. For these receptors, no antigen is known. Scientists ran DNA taken from cultured CD4+ T cells through the Oncomine TCR Beta short-read assay for sequencing. A single record per CDR3 protein comes from TCRdb applying MiXCR to the PCR reads. The sample consists of around 12,000 distinct CDR3 sequences, around 78% of them appearing once. Treatment reported: roughly 10-day PBMC culture with coronavirus spike peptide pools or control peptides (ViraFEST assay). Sequenced sample: CD4+ T cells from blood, cultured in vitro. These receptors were obtained from a human donor who had recovered from COVID-19.

This chain links TRBV20-1 with TRBJ1-1; no clear D. The germline gives CDR1 DFQATT, CDR2 SNEGSKA (reference sequence). The V end was cut by 5 bases, the J end by 3 bases, with 13 bases between. The CDR3 is 13 amino acids. The CDR3 nucleotides read TGCAGTGCTCCTCCTCAAGCTCACACTGAAGCTTTCTTT. Translating it yields CSAPPQAHTEAFF.

This chain uses TRBV5-4 with TRBJ2-5, with 11 bases identical to TRBD2. The CDR3 has 14 amino acids. V trimming: 5 bases; J trimming: 2 bases; junction bases outside the gene matches: 2. Germline V gives CDR1 SGHNT, CDR2 YYREEE (reference sequence). CDR3 protein: CASSLAGGQETQYF. The CDR3 bases are TGTGCCAGCAGTCTAGCGGGGGGACAAGAGACCCAGTACTTC.

This clonotype has just a few counts. The chain links TRBV7-9 to TRBJ1-6; 10 nucleotides agree with TRBD1. Trimming took 7 bases from V and 9 from J; bases not matched to a gene: 9. Germline lookup yields CDR1 SEHNR and CDR2 FQNEAQ (reference sequence). CDR3 length: 15 amino acids. DNA of the CDR3: TGTGCCAGCAAATTGACAGGGGGCGATCGTTCACCCCTCCACTTT. It codes for CASKLTGGDRSPLHF.

The V call is TRBV5-4, the J call TRBJ1-2; D unresolved. This CDR3 region has 14 residues. Germline CDR1 SGHNT, CDR2 YYREEE (reference sequence). Between the trimmed V and J ends, which lost 0 bases and 11 bases, there was a span of 17 bases. The CDR3 is CASSLGVMATPYTF. The CDR3 DNA is TGTGCCAGCAGCTTGGGGGTTATGGCTACACCGTACACCTTC. Together with reference TRBV5-4 and TRBJ1-2, the CDR3 gives the full variable domain: ETGVTQSPTHLIKTRGQQVTLRCSSQSGHNTVSWYQQALGQGPQFIFQYYREEENGRGNFPPRFSGLQFPNYSSELNVNALELDDSALYLCASSLGVMATPYTFGSGTRLTVV.

This chain joins TRBV20-1 and TRBJ2-5; maybe TRBD2 (6 bases). Germline CDR1 and CDR2: DFQATT and SNEGSKA (reference sequence). The ends were cut back, 6 bases at V and 5 bases at J, with 19 bases in the middle. The CDR3 is 14 amino acids. CDR3 DNA: TGCAGTGCCCCCGTTAAGGGAGGAGGGGAGACCCAGTACTTC. Residues: CSAPVKGGGETQYF.

This clonotype has just one count. The chain carries TRBV10-2 and TRBJ1-2; 7 bases align to TRBD1. The CDR3 runs to 13 residues. Germline V gene data show CDR1 as WSHSY and CDR2 as SAAADI. The V segment lost 4 bases and the J segment 3 bases; nucleotides outside the gene matches: 2. Here the CDR3 reads CASSGTGDYGYTF. Here the CDR3 DNA reads TGCGCCAGCAGTGGCACAGGGGACTATGGCTACACCTTC.

The sample holds a few counts of this clonotype. The chain couples TRBV20-1 to TRBJ2-7, with D perhaps TRBD2 (6 bases). Germline CDR1 is DFQATT and CDR2 is SNEGSKA (reference sequence). The CDR3 has 17 amino acids. Trimming pared 0 bases from V and 2 bases from J, leaving 20 bases between. CDR3 protein: CSAREAPYAGITYEQYF. DNA of the CDR3: TGCAGTGCTAGAGAGGCCCCCTACGCGGGAATAACCTACGAGCAGTACTTC.

The V call is TRBV20-1, the J call TRBJ1-2, with D possibly matching TRBD1 (5 bases). The CDR3 consists of 11 residues. Germline CDR1 is DFQATT and CDR2 is SNEGSKA (reference sequence). CDR3 nucleotide sequence: TGCAGCCTTGGGGCAGGTTCGAGCTACACCTTC. Residues: CSLGAGSSYTF.

This clonotype was picked up a small number of times. The chain carries TRBV6-1 and TRBJ2-5, with a possible D match to TRBD2 (5 bases). The CDR3 has 13 residues. Trimming removed 6 bases from V and 5 bases from J, with 13 bases in between. The germline V gene encodes CDR1 MNHNS and CDR2 SASEGT. The CDR3 DNA follows: TGTGCCAGCAGCCCCGGACGGAGGGAGACCCAGTACTTC. Protein product: CASSPGRRETQYF.

This rearrangement joins TRBV20-1 to TRBJ2-5; D remains ambiguous. This CDR3 comprises 12 residues. Germline-derived CDR1 and CDR2 are DFQATT and SNEGSKA (reference sequence). V was trimmed by 1 base and J by 4 bases, leaving 7 bases between them. CDR3 in DNA: TGCAGTGCTAGAGGTCGCGTAGAGACCCAGTACTTC. It translates to CSARGRVETQYF.

V is TRBV29-1 and J is TRBJ2-3, with TRBD1 identical over 7 bases. This CDR3 has 14 residues. V lost 6 bases, J lost 2 bases, and 8 bases stayed unmatched. The V gene's germline CDR1 is SQVTM and CDR2 ANQGSEA. This CDR3 reads CSVTPGQFTDTQYF. CDR3 DNA: TGCAGCGTCACCCCGGGACAGTTCACAGATACGCAGTATTTT.

V gene TRBV20-1 combines with J gene TRBJ1-2; D is unclear. This CDR3 is 14 amino acids long. V was cut by 5 bases and J by 2 bases, with 15 bases left in between. From germline, CDR1 is DFQATT and CDR2 SNEGSKA (reference sequence). The CDR3: CSARHQARNYGYTF. The CDR3 DNA reads as TGCAGTGCTCGCCACCAGGCCAGGAACTATGGCTACACCTTC.

The sample holds one count of this clonotype. The junction departs from germline at one end; a sequencing error may be responsible. The chain uses TRBV28 and TRBJ1-2; 9 bases are a match to TRBD1. The CDR3 spans 14 residues. Germline V gene lookup returns CDR1 MDHEN and CDR2 SYDVKM. As DNA, the CDR3 is TGTGCCAGCAGTACCTGGGACAGGGTTTATGTCTACACCTTC. Protein product: CASSTWDRVYVYTF.

This clonotype was seen a handful of times. The rearrangement links TRBV6-1 to TRBJ2-7, with D possibly matching TRBD1 (6 bases). Per germline, CDR1 MNHNS and CDR2 SASEGT. V lost 4 bases and J lost 4, with 8 bases in between. The CDR3 runs 12 residues. CDR3 coding DNA: TGTGCCAGCAGTGGGACAGCATACGAGCAGTACTTC. This translates into CASSGTAYEQYF.

The chain joins TRBV28 to TRBJ2-5; 10 bases are a match to TRBD2. CDR3 size: 15 residues. The germline gives CDR1 MDHEN, CDR2 SYDVKM. The V and J ends lost 5 bases and 3 bases, in that order; junction bases with no gene match: 6. CDR3 nucleotides: TGTGCCAGCAGTAGAGCCGGACTAGCGGAAGAGACCCAGTACTTC. Encoded protein: CASSRAGLAEETQYF.

V and J are TRBV7-9 and TRBJ1-2, with a weak D call TRBD1 (5 bases). Deletions cut 4 bases from V and 0 bases from J, with 18 bases between. Germline V gene lookup returns CDR1 SEHNR and CDR2 FQNEAQ (reference sequence). The CDR3 totals 17 residues. The CDR3 DNA is TGTGCCAGCAGCTCACAGGCCTGGGGGTTTGCTAACTATGGCTACACCTTC. It yields the protein CASSSQAWGFANYGYTF.

The chain has TRBV27 and TRBJ2-5; TRBD2 matches 11 bases. This CDR3 contains 15 residues. V shed 3 bases, J shed 5 bases, and the junction held 5 bases outside the gene matches. The germline gives CDR1 MNHEY, CDR2 SMNVEV (reference sequence). The CDR3 DNA is TGTGCCAGCAGTTTCCTAGCGGGAGGTGGGGAGACCCAGTACTTC. The encoded protein is CASSFLAGGGETQYF.

In this sample, this clonotype turned up a few times. This chain links TRBV7-6 with TRBJ2-2, with D tentatively TRBD2 (6 bases). There are 16 residues in the CDR3. The V end was cut by 5 bases, the J end by 2 bases, with 15 bases between. Germline lookup yields CDR1 SGHVS and CDR2 FNYEAQ. In DNA form, the CDR3 reads TGTGCCAGCAGCGGTAGAACCGGGAGAAACACCGGGGAGCTGTTTTTT. Its protein product is CASSGRTGRNTGELFF.

The J gene is TRBJ1-1, the V gene TRBV20-1, with TRBD1 identical over 9 bases. Germline values: CDR1 DFQATT, CDR2 SNEGSKA (reference sequence). There are 15 residues in the CDR3. V was pared by 4 bases and J by 1 base, with 7 bases of the junction left unmatched. The CDR3 loop is CSAINRGRGNTEAFF. CDR3 bases: TGCAGTGCTATAAACAGGGGGCGCGGGAACACTGAAGCTTTCTTT.

This clonotype was seen once. V gene TRBV7-2 combines with J gene TRBJ2-1; D is uncertain. The CDR3 has 16 residues. CDR1 is SGHTA, CDR2 FQGNSA, per germline. Trimming removed 0 bases at V and 7 bases at J, with 16 bases between. For the CDR3, the DNA is TGTGCCAGCAGCTTAGCGCTGGGAAGGTGGATGAATGAGCAGTTCTTC. Its protein product is CASSLALGRWMNEQFF.

The rearrangement links TRBV6-2 or TRBV6-3 to TRBJ2-7; TRBD1 aligns across 9 bases. Looked up from germline, CDR1 is MNHEY and CDR2 is SVGEGT. The ends lost 5 bases at V and 6 bases at J; junction bases unmatched: 5. The CDR3 covers 13 residues. The CDR3 bases are TGTGCCAGCAGTCTTACAGGGGGCAGCGAGCAGTACTTC. It encodes CASSLTGGSEQYF.

The chain uses TRBV20-1 and TRBJ2-1; 12 bases line up with TRBD2. Germline values: CDR1 DFQATT, CDR2 SNEGSKA (reference sequence). The V and J ends lost 3 bases and 4 bases, in that order; junction bases with no gene match: 7. The CDR3 is made up of 16 amino acids. CDR3 bases: TGCAGTGCTAGTACGACTAGCGGGAGAGGTTACAATGAGCAGTTCTTC. Its translation: CSASTTSGRGYNEQFF.

This chain uses TRBV28 with TRBJ2-1; 9 bases are shared with TRBD1. Germline V lookup: CDR1 MDHEN, CDR2 SYDVKM. The trim removed 4 bases at V and 8 bases at J, leaving 9 bases unmatched. The CDR3 covers 15 residues. The CDR3 sequence is CASSYTGTGFDEQFF. Written as DNA, the CDR3 is TGTGCCAGCAGTTACACTGGGACAGGGTTCGATGAGCAGTTCTTC.

The V call is TRBV20-1, the J call TRBJ1-1; D remains unclear. CDR3 length: 14 residues. Germline V gene sequence: CDR1 DFQATT, CDR2 SNEGSKA (reference sequence). Trimming removed 5 bases at V and 0 bases at J, with 13 bases between. The CDR3 sequence is CSASLTPMNTEAFF. CDR3 sequence (DNA): TGCAGTGCTTCTCTGACACCTATGAACACTGAAGCTTTCTTT.

The V gene is TRBV5-1, the J gene TRBJ1-2; D unresolved. The CDR3 loop spans 14 amino acids. V lost 1 base and J lost 1, with 8 bases in between. Germline V gives CDR1 SGHRS, CDR2 YFSETQ. The CDR3 DNA reads TGCGCCAGCAGCTTGTCTGTGGGTAACTATGGCTACACCTTC. It encodes CASSLSVGNYGYTF.

The V call is TRBV11-3, the J call TRBJ2-7; TRBD2 is a possible D gene (6 bases). CDR1 is SGHNT, CDR2 YENEEA, per germline. The CDR3 consists of 14 residues. The ends were cut back, 5 bases at V and 5 bases at J, with 16 bases in the middle. Here the CDR3 DNA reads TGTGCCAGCAGCCTAAACCCCGGAGGGGACGAGCAGTACTTC. It is translated as CASSLNPGGDEQYF.

CDR3 in amino acids: CASIVGETQYF. The CDR3 bases are TGCGCCAGCATTGTGGGAGAGACCCAGTACTTC. This chain uses TRBV5-1 with TRBJ2-5, with D uncertain. The CDR3 runs to 11 residues. Germline CDR1 is SGHRS and CDR2 is YFSETQ. Trimming pared 6 bases from V and 4 bases from J, leaving 7 bases between.

In its sample, this clonotype was seen a few times. The CDR3 DNA follows: TGTGCCAGCAGTGTACCGGGACAGGGGACCTATTCACCCCTCCACTTT. Translation gives CASSVPGQGTYSPLHF. V and J are TRBV27 and TRBJ1-6; 10 positions match TRBD1. The V gene's germline CDR1 is MNHEY and CDR2 SMNVEV (reference sequence). Germline trimming cut 5 bases from V and 8 bases from J; bases unmatched to any gene: 9. The CDR3 runs to 16 residues.

Written as DNA, the CDR3 is TGTGCCTGGAGCCGCAATGAGCAGTTCTTC. Residues: CAWSRNEQFF. This chain links TRBV30 with TRBJ2-1; D is unclear. The length of the CDR3 is 10 residues. Per the germline V gene, CDR1 is GTSNPN and CDR2 is SVGIG (reference sequence). V was cut by 3 bases and J by 6 bases, with 3 bases left in between.

This chain uses TRBV20-1 with TRBJ2-3, with TRBD2 as a possible D gene (6 bases). Germline lookup yields CDR1 DFQATT and CDR2 SNEGSKA (reference sequence). V gave up 7 bases and J gave up 5 bases, with 13 bases separating them. The CDR3 covers 12 residues. CDR3 DNA sequence: TGCAGTGGAAGCCCCGGGAGAGATACGCAGTATTTT. Translating gives CSGSPGRDTQYF.

V and J are TRBV27 and TRBJ1-2; D gene unclear. Trimming removed 5 bases from V and 2 bases from J, with 15 bases in between. CDR3 length: 15 amino acids. Germline-derived CDR1 and CDR2 are MNHEY and SMNVEV (reference sequence). CDR3 amino acids: CASSRYTPGNYGYTF. The CDR3 nucleotides are TGTGCCAGCAGTCGCTACACGCCCGGGAACTATGGCTACACCTTC.